The 18 T cell receptor beta chains presented below share a single source sample, sequenced in a study of blood T cell repertoires in COVID-19. Assay used: immunoSEQ multiplex PCR; TCRdb lists only in-frame clones, some missing. The sample consists of about 250,000 clones, 88% of them appearing once. Sequenced: peripheral blood. Every receptor here comes from an elderly man with acute or convalescent COVID-19.

This chain links TRBV3-1 (or the pseudogene TRBV3-2) with TRBJ2-2; no firm D call. Trimming removed 5 bases at V and 4 bases at J, with 14 bases between. The CDR3 has 15 residues. Per germline, CDR1 LGHDT and CDR2 YNNKEL (reference sequence). This CDR3 reads CASSSQAISTGELFF. The DNA of the CDR3 is TGTGCCAGCAGCTCCCAGGCCATCTCCACCGGGGAGCTGTTTTTT.

The V gene is TRBV11-3, the J gene TRBJ2-1; 11 positions match TRBD1. Germline values: CDR1 SGHNT, CDR2 YENEEA. V was pared by 5 bases and J by 9 bases, with 6 bases of the junction left unmatched. The CDR3 loop spans 14 amino acids. CDR3 nucleotide sequence: TGTGCCAGCAGCCCCCGGACAGGGGGCGGTGAGCAGTTCTTC. As protein: CASSPRTGGGEQFF.

V gene TRBV7-9 combines with J gene TRBJ2-2, with 7 bases matching TRBD2. Looked up from germline, CDR1 is SEHNR and CDR2 is FQNEAQ (reference sequence). V lost 0 bases and J lost 2; bases outside the gene matches: 6. This CDR3 is built from 17 residues. CDR3 loop: CASSLALAGDNTGELFF. The CDR3 DNA reads TGTGCCAGCAGCTTAGCGCTCGCGGGAGACAACACCGGGGAGCTGTTTTTT.

The chain recombines TRBV12-3 or TRBV12-4 with TRBJ2-1, with 8 bases matching TRBD2. Trimming removed 8 bases from V and 1 base from J; junction bases left unmatched: 1. CDR3 size: 13 residues. CDR3 bases: TGTGCCAGCGCGGGGGGTTCCTACAATGAGCAGTTCTTC. This encodes CASAGGSYNEQFF.

The J gene is TRBJ1-3, the V gene TRBV27, with no clear D. The length of the CDR3 is 13 residues. Between the trimmed V and J ends, which lost 5 bases and 3 bases, there was a span of 8 bases. Germline V lookup: CDR1 MNHEY, CDR2 SMNVEV (reference sequence). The CDR3 here is CASSSVGGNTIYF. The DNA for the CDR3 is TGTGCCAGCAGTAGCGTGGGTGGAAACACCATATATTTT.

The V gene is TRBV10-3, the J gene TRBJ1-6; 9 bases agree with TRBD1. Germline V lookup: CDR1 ENHRY, CDR2 SYGVKD. The trim removed 1 base at V and 10 bases at J, leaving 5 bases unmatched. The CDR3 consists of 15 residues. The CDR3 spells CAISELDRGASPLHF. CDR3 in DNA: TGTGCCATCAGTGAGTTGGACAGGGGAGCATCACCCCTCCACTTT.

The V and J genes are TRBV2 and TRBJ1-6, with D uncertain. This CDR3 comprises 13 residues. The V end lost 5 bases, the J end lost 7 bases, and 9 bases lay between the germline ends. From germline, CDR1 is SNHLY and CDR2 FYNNEI. This CDR3 reads CASSWTENSPLHF. The DNA for the CDR3 is TGTGCCAGCAGTTGGACTGAGAATTCACCCCTCCACTTT.

In its sample, this clone was seen a few times. The chain carries TRBV7-6 and TRBJ1-2; 9 bases agree with TRBD1. This CDR3 has 17 residues. Trimming cost V 1 base and J 7 bases; bases outside gene matches: 13. The V gene's germline CDR1 is SGHVS and CDR2 FNYEAQ. Written as DNA, the CDR3 is TGTGCCAGCAGCTTAGAGCCCCCTAGGGGACAGGGATTTGGCTACACCTTC. This gives the protein CASSLEPPRGQGFGYTF. The variable domain in full, completed from reference TRBV7-6 and TRBJ1-2, reads GAGVSQSPRYKVTKRGQDVALRCDPISGHVSLYWYRQALGQGPEFLTYFNYEAQQDKSGLPNDRFSAERPEGSISTLTIQRTEQRDSAMYRCASSLEPPRGQGFGYTFGSGTRLTVV.

The chain links TRBV28 to TRBJ2-7, with 9 bases identical to TRBD1. With 3 bases clipped from V and 1 base from J, the junction kept 7 bases outside the gene matches. Germline loops: CDR1 MDHEN, CDR2 SYDVKM. The CDR3 totals 16 residues. The CDR3 DNA is TGTGCCAGCAGTTTGCTGGGGACAGGGACTTCCTACGAGCAGTACTTC. It codes for CASSLLGTGTSYEQYF.

The chain is built from TRBV28 and TRBJ2-1; 7 bases fit TRBD2. Germline V CDR1 and CDR2: MDHEN, SYDVKM. CDR3 size: 16 residues. V was pared by 5 bases and J by 5 bases, with 12 bases of the junction left unmatched. CDR3 in amino acids: CASSLTFGTTHNEQFF. The CDR3 DNA reads as TGTGCCAGCAGTCTTACGTTCGGGACTACACACAATGAGCAGTTCTTC.

The chain uses TRBV9 and TRBJ2-3; D ambiguous. V dropped 4 bases and J dropped 1 base, with 7 bases sitting between them. This CDR3 is 13 amino acids long. Germline V lookup: CDR1 SGDLS, CDR2 YYNGEE. The CDR3 is CASSSPGTDTQYF. Written as DNA, the CDR3 is TGTGCCAGCAGCTCCCCCGGCACAGATACGCAGTATTTT.

The chain has TRBV7-2 and TRBJ2-3; perhaps TRBD2 as D (6 bases). Germline CDR1 and CDR2: SGHTA and FQGNSA. The CDR3 extends over 15 amino acids. Between the trimmed V and J ends, which lost 7 bases and 0 bases, there was a span of 14 bases. This CDR3 reads CASKAPGTSTDTQYF. In DNA form, the CDR3 reads TGTGCCAGCAAAGCCCCCGGGACTAGCACAGATACGCAGTATTTT. Drawing the rest from reference TRBV7-2 and TRBJ2-3, the complete variable domain is GAGVSQSPSNKVTEKGKDVELRCDPISGHTALYWYRQSLGQGLEFLIYFQGNSAPDKSGLPSDRFSAERTGGSVSTLTIQRTQQEDSAVYLCASKAPGTSTDTQYFGPGTRLTVL.

The chain combines TRBV18 with TRBJ1-1; a possible D gene is TRBD1 (6 bases). From germline, CDR1 is KGHSH and CDR2 LQKENI. CDR3 length: 14 amino acids. V lost 2 bases, J lost 4 bases, and 11 bases lay in between. CDR3 protein: CASSPDRMATEAFF. DNA for the CDR3: TGTGCCAGCTCACCAGACAGGATGGCCACTGAAGCTTTCTTT.

The J gene is TRBJ2-6, the V gene TRBV5-5, with TRBD2 matching 7 bases. Germline CDR1 reads SGHKS; CDR2 reads YYEKEE (reference sequence). V lost 0 bases to trimming and J lost 11 bases; unmatched junction nucleotides: 2. The length of the CDR3 is 13 residues. CDR3 in amino acids: CASSLGTRDVLTF. The CDR3 coding sequence is TGTGCCAGCAGCTTGGGGACTAGGGACGTCCTGACTTTC.

The genes are TRBV9 and TRBJ1-2, with 8 bases aligning to TRBD1. Trimming at V came to 3 bases and at J to 2 bases, leaving 6 bases not matched to a gene. The CDR3 spans 15 residues. The V gene's germline CDR1 is SGDLS and CDR2 YYNGEE. CDR3: CASSASGGSNYGYTF. CDR3 nucleotides: TGTGCCAGCAGCGCCTCAGGGGGCTCGAACTATGGCTACACCTTC.

This clone was counted once. The chain has TRBV24-1 and TRBJ2-5, with D maybe TRBD1 (8 bases). CDR1 and CDR2 (germline): KGHDR, SFDVKD. There are 15 residues in the CDR3. Trimming left V 7 bases short and J 3 bases short, with 17 bases between. The CDR3: CATRDTGGGKETQYF. CDR3 nucleotides: TGTGCCACCAGAGATACAGGGGGGGGGAAAGAGACCCAGTACTTC.

This chain uses TRBV19 with TRBJ2-1; 8 nucleotides agree with TRBD1. V lost 8 bases, J lost 12 bases, and 15 bases stayed unmatched. The CDR3 totals 14 residues. In germline, CDR1 is LNHDA, CDR2 SQIVND (reference sequence). Here the CDR3 DNA reads TGTGCCAGTTCCGACAGGGGATCATCCCCGGGGCAGTTCTTC. Its translation: CASSDRGSSPGQFF.

The chain joins TRBV11-2 to TRBJ2-5; D perhaps matches TRBD2 (6 bases). The CDR3 length is 15 residues. V lost 2 bases and J lost 5, with 15 bases in between. CDR1 is SGHAT, CDR2 FQNNGV, per germline. The CDR3 sequence is CASSLNVGGFETQYF. The CDR3 coding sequence is TGTGCCAGCAGCTTAAACGTGGGAGGTTTTGAGACCCAGTACTTC.